Reported below is one T cell receptor beta chain. Just one base apart from a much larger clone, this may be a read error. TCRdb ran MiXCR on the PCR reads and lists one entry per CDR3 protein. This table holds approximately 11,000 distinct CDR3 sequences, about 50% found once. The data originate from a study of tumor-infiltrating lymphocytes in oesophageal squamous cell carcinoma. V dropped 5 bases and J dropped 11; count of bases not matched to a gene: 17. Germline lookup yields CDR1 SGHTA and CDR2 FQGNSA. CDR3 size: 15 residues. The sequenced sample was esophageal tumor tissue. The rearrangement links TRBV7-2 to TRBJ2-5; 7 bases align to TRBD2. The TCR was taken from a female donor with esophageal squamous cell carcinoma. Here the CDR3 DNA reads TGTGCCAGCAGCAGCGGACTAGTTGGGTACAATGAGCAGTACTTC. It specifies CASSSGLVGYNEQYF.